The source of this T cell receptor beta chain is a study of cytomegalovirus exposure and HLA in healthy donors. A multiplex PCR was run with 60 Vbeta primers and 13 Jbeta primers. Sequencing was performed with immunoSEQ multiplex PCR; in TCRdb, only in-frame clones are kept and a portion is missing. The sample shows 100,000 to 150,000 clones, 65% to 80% of them seen only once. This CDR3 is 13 amino acids long. Germline CDR1 reads MNHNY; CDR2 reads SVGAGI (reference sequence). V dropped 7 bases and J dropped 3 bases, with 10 bases sitting between them. The chain employs TRBV6-6 and TRBJ2-1, with a possible D match to TRBD2 (6 bases). The clonotype comes from a human donor in good health. The sample was PBMCs. CDR3 DNA sequence: TGTGCCAGCAAGGCTAGCGACTACAATGAGCAGTTCTTC. Translated, it gives CASKASDYNEQFF.